This TCR beta chain was sequenced during a study of OX40 agonist ivuxolimab in advanced cancers. Overall study: Of mixed ages from about 23 to 90 and averaging approximately 60 years, the group was 65% to 85% male.

As to this clone: Its antigen is currently unknown.

Sequenced by immunoSEQ multiplex PCR; TCRdb stores in-frame clones only, minus some. In the table there are over 15,000 clones, around 83% of which are singletons. Study conclusions and caveats: No antigen was identified for the clonally expanded peripheral T cells. Certain nonresponding patients likewise had low normalized T-cell clonal expansion. More expanded clones were seen, on average, in CD8+ T cells than in CD4+.

This CDR3 is 14 amino acids long. Trimming removed 4 bases at V and 7 bases at J, with 20 bases between. Germline loops: CDR1 GTSNPN, CDR2 SVGIG (reference sequence). This TCR was recovered from an adult with an advanced solid tumor such as melanoma, head and neck, liver or kidney cancer. The source was CD4+ or CD8+ T cells sorted from blood, collected in a trial of the OX40 agonist ivuxolimab. The V gene is TRBV30, the J gene TRBJ2-7; a weak D match, TRBD1 (5 bases). The CDR3 here is CAWKQVPYLGEQYF. CDR3 DNA sequence: TGTGCCTGGAAACAGGTCCCGTATTTGGGGGAGCAGTACTTC.